This TCR beta chain stems from a study of blood T cell repertoires in COVID-19. Assay: immunoSEQ multiplex PCR; the TCRdb copy retains only in-frame clones and omits some. The sample lists fewer than 600,000 clones, roughly nine tenths occurring once. Losses at the gene ends were 2 bases for V and 2 bases for J; bases not matched to a gene: 1. The CDR3 sequence is 14 residues long. Germline V CDR1 and CDR2: SEHNR, FQNEAQ (reference sequence). Comment on this clone: Additional DNA sequences in this sample encode the identical CDR3.

The source material was peripheral blood. This receptor was taken from a young man with COVID-19, enrolled during active disease. The chain is built from TRBV7-9 and TRBJ2-5; 8 positions agree with TRBD2. In nucleotides, the CDR3 is TGTGCCAGCAGCTTAACGGGGGGGCAAGAGACCCAGTACTTC. Its protein product is CASSLTGGQETQYF.